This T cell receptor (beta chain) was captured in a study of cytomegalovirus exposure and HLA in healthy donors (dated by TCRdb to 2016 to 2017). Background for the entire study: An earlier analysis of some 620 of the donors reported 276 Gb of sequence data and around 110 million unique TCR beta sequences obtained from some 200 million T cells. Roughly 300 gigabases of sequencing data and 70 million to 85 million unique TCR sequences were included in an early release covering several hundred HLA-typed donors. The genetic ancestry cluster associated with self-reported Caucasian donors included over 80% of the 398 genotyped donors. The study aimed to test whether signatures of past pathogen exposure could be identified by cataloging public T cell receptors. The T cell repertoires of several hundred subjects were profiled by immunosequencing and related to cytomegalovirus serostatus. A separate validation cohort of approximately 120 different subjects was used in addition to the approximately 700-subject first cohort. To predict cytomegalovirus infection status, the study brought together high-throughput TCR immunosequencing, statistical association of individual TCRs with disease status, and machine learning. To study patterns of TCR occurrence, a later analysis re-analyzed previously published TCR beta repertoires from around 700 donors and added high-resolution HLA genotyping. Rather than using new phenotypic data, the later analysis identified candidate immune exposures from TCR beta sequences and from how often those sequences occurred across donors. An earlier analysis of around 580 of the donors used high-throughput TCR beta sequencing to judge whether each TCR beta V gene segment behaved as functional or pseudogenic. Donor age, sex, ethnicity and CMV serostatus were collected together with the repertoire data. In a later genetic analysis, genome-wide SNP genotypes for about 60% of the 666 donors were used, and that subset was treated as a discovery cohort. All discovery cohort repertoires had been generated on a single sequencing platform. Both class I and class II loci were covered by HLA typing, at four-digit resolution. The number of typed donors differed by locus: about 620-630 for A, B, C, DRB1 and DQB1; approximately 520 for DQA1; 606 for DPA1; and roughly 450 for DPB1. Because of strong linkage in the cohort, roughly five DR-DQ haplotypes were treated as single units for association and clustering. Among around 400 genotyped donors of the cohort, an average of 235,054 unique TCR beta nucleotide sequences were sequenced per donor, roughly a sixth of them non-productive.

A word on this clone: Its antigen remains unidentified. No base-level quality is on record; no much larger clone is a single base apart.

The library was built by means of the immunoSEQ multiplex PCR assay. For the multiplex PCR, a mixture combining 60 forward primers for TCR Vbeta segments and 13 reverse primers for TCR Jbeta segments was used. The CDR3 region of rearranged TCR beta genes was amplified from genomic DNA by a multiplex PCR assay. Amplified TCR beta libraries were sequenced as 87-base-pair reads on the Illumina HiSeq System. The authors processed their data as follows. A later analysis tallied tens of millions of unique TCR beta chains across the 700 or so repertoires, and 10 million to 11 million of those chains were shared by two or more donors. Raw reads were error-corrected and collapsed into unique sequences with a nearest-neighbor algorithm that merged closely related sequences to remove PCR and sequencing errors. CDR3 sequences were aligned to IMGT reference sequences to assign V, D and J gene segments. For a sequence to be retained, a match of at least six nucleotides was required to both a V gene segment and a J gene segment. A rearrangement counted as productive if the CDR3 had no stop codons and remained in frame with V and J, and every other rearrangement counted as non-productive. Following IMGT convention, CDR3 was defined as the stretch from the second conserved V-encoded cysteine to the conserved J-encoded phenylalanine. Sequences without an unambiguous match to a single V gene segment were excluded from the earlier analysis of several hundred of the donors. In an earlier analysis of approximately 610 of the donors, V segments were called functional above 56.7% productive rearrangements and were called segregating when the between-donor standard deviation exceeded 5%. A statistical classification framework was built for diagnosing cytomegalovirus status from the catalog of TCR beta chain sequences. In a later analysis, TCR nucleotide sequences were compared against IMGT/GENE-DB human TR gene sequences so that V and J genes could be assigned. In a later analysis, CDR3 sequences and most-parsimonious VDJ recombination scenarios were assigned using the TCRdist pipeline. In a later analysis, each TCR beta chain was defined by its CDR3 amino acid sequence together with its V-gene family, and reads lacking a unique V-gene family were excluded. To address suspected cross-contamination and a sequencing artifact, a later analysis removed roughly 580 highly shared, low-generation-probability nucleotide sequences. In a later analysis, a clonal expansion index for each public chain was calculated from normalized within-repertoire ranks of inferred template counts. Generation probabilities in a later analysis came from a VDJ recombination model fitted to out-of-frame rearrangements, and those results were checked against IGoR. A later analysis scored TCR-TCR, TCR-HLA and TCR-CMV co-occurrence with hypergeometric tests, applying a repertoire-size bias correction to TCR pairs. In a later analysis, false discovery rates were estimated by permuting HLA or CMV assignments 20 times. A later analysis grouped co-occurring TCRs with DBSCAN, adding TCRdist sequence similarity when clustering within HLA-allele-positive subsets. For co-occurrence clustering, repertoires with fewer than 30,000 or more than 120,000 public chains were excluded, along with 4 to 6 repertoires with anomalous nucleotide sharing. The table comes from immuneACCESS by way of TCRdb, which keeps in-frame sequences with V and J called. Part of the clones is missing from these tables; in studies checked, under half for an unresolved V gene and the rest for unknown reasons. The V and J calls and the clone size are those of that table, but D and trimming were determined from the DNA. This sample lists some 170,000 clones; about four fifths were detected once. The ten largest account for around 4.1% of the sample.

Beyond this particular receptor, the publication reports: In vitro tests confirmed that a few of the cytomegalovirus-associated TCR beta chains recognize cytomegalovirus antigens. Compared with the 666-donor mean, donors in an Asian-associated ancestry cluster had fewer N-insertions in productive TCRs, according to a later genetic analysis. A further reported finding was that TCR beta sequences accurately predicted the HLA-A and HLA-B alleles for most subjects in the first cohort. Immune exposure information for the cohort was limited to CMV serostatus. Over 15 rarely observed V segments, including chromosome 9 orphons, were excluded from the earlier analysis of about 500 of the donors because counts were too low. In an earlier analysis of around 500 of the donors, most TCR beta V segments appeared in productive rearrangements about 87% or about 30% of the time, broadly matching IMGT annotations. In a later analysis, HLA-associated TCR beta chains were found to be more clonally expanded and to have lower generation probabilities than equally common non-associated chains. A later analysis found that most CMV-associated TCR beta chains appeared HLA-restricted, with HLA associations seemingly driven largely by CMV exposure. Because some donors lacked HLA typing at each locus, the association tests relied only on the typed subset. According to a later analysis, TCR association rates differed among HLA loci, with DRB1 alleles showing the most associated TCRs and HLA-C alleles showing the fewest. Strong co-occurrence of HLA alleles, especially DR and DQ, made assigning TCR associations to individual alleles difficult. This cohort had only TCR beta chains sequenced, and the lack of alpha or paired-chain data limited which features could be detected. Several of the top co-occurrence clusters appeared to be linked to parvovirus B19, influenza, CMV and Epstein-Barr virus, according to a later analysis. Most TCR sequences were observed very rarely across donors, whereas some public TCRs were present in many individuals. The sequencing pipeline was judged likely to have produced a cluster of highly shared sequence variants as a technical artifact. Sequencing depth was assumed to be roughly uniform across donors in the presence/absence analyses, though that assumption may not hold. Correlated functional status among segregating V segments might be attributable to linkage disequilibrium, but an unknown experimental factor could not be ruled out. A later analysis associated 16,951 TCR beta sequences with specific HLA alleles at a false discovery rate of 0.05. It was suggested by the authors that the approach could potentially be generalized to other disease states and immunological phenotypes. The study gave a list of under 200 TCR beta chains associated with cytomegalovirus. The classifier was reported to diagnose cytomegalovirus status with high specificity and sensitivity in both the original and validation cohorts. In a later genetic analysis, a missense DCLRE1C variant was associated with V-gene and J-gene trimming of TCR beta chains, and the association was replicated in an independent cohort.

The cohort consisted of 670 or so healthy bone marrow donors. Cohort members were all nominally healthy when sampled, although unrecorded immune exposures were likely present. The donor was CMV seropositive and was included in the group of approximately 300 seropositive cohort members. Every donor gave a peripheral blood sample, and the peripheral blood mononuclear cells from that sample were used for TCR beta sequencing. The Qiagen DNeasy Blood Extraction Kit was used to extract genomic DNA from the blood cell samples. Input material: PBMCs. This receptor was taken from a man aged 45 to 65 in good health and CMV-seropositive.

At the DNA level, the sequence is TGCGCCAGCAGCGGGAATAGCGGGGCAGGTTACAATGAGCAGTTCTTC. It translates as CASSGNSGAGYNEQFF. This receptor chain uses TRBV5-1 and TRBJ2-1; 8 junctional bases match TRBD2. From V the trimming removes 4 bases and from J it removes 4 bases, while the gene matches leave 10 bases of the junction unaccounted for. The CDR3 numbers 16 residues from cysteine through phenylalanine. The DNA shown is the 48-base CDR3, in frame from base 1. Taken from the germline V gene, the CDR1 and CDR2 loops are SGHRS and YFSETQ.